The TCR beta chain under discussion was sequenced for a study of T cell responses to AZD1222 COVID-19 vaccine. Study results and caveats: Within unmutated variant regions lay the reported targets of nearly half of spike-specific TCRs.

Germline loops: CDR1 MNHEY, CDR2 SVGAGI. The V and J ends lost 0 bases and 9 bases respectively, with 18 bases between them. The CDR3 totals 15 residues. Data came from immunoSEQ multiplex PCR; TCRdb stores just in-frame clones and leaves some out. The top ten clones hold around 15% of a sample with around 120,000 clones, roughly 90% of them seen once. Points on this clone: The antigen remains undetermined.

Source: peripheral blood, taken on day 0 of AZD1222 vaccination. This receptor was taken from an adult in good health. This chain joins TRBV6-5 and TRBJ2-7; D is perhaps TRBD1 or TRBD2 (6 bases each). CDR3 bases: TGTGCCAGCAGTTACTCGTCTTCGGGGGCGTCTGGGCAGTACTTC. Protein sequence: CASSYSSSGASGQYF.